A single sample is the source of the 24 T cell receptor beta chains below, sequenced in a study of T cell repertoires in cytomegalovirus infection. From the reads, TCRdb called clonotypes with MiXCR, one entry per CDR3 protein. The data show around 450,000 distinct CDR3 sequences, 11% seen once. The sequenced sample was PBMCs. Receptor source: a human donor in good health (CMV status not recorded). Some clones in this sample may be carry-over from other donors' samples.

This clonotype was seen at least ten times. V is TRBV12-3 or TRBV12-4 and J is TRBJ1-2; no firm D call. V was pared by 7 bases and J by 4 bases, with 16 bases between. The CDR3 contains 14 residues. The CDR3 loop reads CASTPFSDAYGYTF. CDR3 coding DNA: TGTGCCAGCACTCCCTTTTCGGACGCCTATGGCTACACCTTC.

The chain links TRBV5-1 to TRBJ2-7; D is uncertain. CDR1 is SGHRS and CDR2 is YFSETQ in the germline V gene. V dropped 1 base and J dropped 2 bases, with 7 bases sitting between them. This CDR3 has 13 residues. The chain's CDR3 is CASSLRQTYEQYF. The CDR3 DNA follows: TGCGCCAGCAGCTTGAGGCAGACCTACGAGCAGTACTTC.

This clonotype was observed many times. The J gene is TRBJ1-6, the V gene TRBV7-2; no reliable D call. Germline values: CDR1 SGHTA, CDR2 FQGNSA. V lost 4 bases and J lost 6, with 7 bases in between. This CDR3 has 13 residues. CDR3 residues: CASSSSGNSPLHF. DNA of the CDR3: TGTGCCAGCAGCTCAAGTGGTAATTCACCCCTCCACTTT. Full variable domain (missing parts from reference TRBV7-2 and TRBJ1-6): GAGVSQSPSNKVTEKGKDVELRCDPISGHTALYWYRQSLGQGLEFLIYFQGNSAPDKSGLPSDRFSAERTGGSVSTLTIQRTQQEDSAVYLCASSSSGNSPLHFGNGTRLTVT.

This clonotype was seen a few times. The chain links TRBV27 to TRBJ2-7; TRBD1 is a possible D gene (6 bases). The V gene lost 5 bases and the J gene lost 0 bases, with 14 bases spanning the gap. CDR1 is MNHEY, CDR2 SMNVEV, per germline (reference sequence). This CDR3 has 15 amino acids. Here the CDR3 DNA reads TGTGCCAGCAGTGTTAACAGGGCTACCTCCTACGAGCAGTACTTC. Its translation: CASSVNRATSYEQYF.

This clonotype was detected ten times or more. The CDR3 is CASSPPGLAGVGTGELFF. CDR3 bases: TGTGCCAGCAGCCCACCGGGACTAGCGGGAGTAGGCACCGGGGAGCTGTTTTTT. This sequence joins TRBV7-9 and TRBJ2-2, with 14 positions matching TRBD2. Germline CDR1 SEHNR, CDR2 FQNEAQ (reference sequence). V was clipped by 5 bases and J by 4 bases; unmatched bases: 9. There are 18 residues in the CDR3.

The chain recombines TRBV4-2 with TRBJ2-5, with 12 bases fitting TRBD2. The CDR3 contains 18 residues. Germline V gene lookup returns CDR1 LGHNA and CDR2 YNFKEQ. V shed 0 bases, J shed 5 bases, and the junction held 10 bases outside the gene matches. CDR3 DNA: TGTGCCAGCAGCCAAGACTACGGGCTAGCGGGAGGGATTGAGACCCAGTACTTC. This translates into CASSQDYGLAGGIETQYF.

This clonotype came up a few times. The rearrangement links TRBV5-1 to TRBJ2-1; 9 positions agree with TRBD2. The trim removed 3 bases at V and 7 bases at J, leaving 5 bases unmatched. CDR1 is SGHRS, CDR2 YFSETQ, per germline. This CDR3 has 14 residues. CDR3 nucleotide sequence: TGCGCCAGCAGCTCCCCGGCGGGGGGGAATGAGCAGTTCTTC. Protein: CASSSPAGGNEQFF.

This clonotype was counted many times. This chain connects TRBV5-5 to TRBJ1-1; TRBD1 matches 9 bases. J gave up 3 bases and V 3 bases, and 9 bases lay outside the gene matches. Per the germline V gene, CDR1 is SGHKS and CDR2 is YYEKEE (reference sequence). The CDR3 contains 16 residues. The CDR3 DNA is TGTGCCAGCAGCTGGGGACAGGGAGGAGAGCACACTGAAGCTTTCTTT. This encodes CASSWGQGGEHTEAFF. The full variable domain, with the rest looked up from reference TRBV5-5 and TRBJ1-1, is DAGVTQSPTHLIKTRGQQVTLRCSPISGHKSVSWYQQVLGQGPQFIFQYYEKEERGRGNFPDRFSARQFPNYSSELNVNALLLGDSALYLCASSWGQGGEHTEAFFGQGTRLTVV.

The genes are TRBV4-1 and TRBJ2-7, with 14 bases lining up with TRBD2. This CDR3 has 16 amino acids. V lost 1 base and J lost 2; bases outside the gene matches: 1. The germline gives CDR1 MGHRA, CDR2 YSYEKL. The CDR3 DNA reads TGCGCCAGCAGCCAAGGGGGACTAGCGGGAGCCTACGAGCAGTACTTC. It translates to CASSQGGLAGAYEQYF.

This clonotype was recorded at least ten times. The gene calls are TRBV18 and TRBJ2-5, with TRBD2 as a possible D gene (5 bases). V was cut by 2 bases and J by 1 base, with 8 bases left in between. Germline CDR1 and CDR2: KGHSH and LQKENI. The length of the CDR3 is 14 residues. This CDR3 is CASSPFEGQETQYF. In DNA, the CDR3 is TGTGCCAGCTCACCATTTGAGGGCCAAGAGACCCAGTACTTC.

The table lists this clonotype with many counts. The V call is TRBV5-1, the J call TRBJ1-1; no clear D. The CDR3 loop spans 15 amino acids. CDR1 and CDR2 from the germline V gene are SGHRS and YFSETQ. The V gene lost 0 bases and the J gene lost 5 bases, with 14 bases spanning the gap. In DNA, the CDR3 is TGCGCCAGCAGCTTGGAGGAGGTCGCGTTAACTGAAGCTTTCTTT. This gives the protein CASSLEEVALTEAFF.

This clonotype was seen many times. This chain links TRBV4-1 with TRBJ2-1, with 7 bases that match TRBD2. This CDR3 is built from 17 residues. Germline V gene lookup returns CDR1 MGHRA and CDR2 YSYEKL. Trimming took 5 bases from V and 5 from J; bases not matched to a gene: 15. The CDR3 reads CASSKGSAGVTNNEQFF. DNA of the CDR3: TGCGCCAGCAGCAAAGGCTCGGCGGGAGTTACTAACAATGAGCAGTTCTTC.

This clonotype was recorded at least ten times. This chain joins TRBV6-5 and TRBJ2-1; the match to TRBD2 covers 8 bases. This CDR3 region has 16 residues. Germline V gene lookup returns CDR1 MNHEY and CDR2 SVGAGI. V was pared by 5 bases and J by 7 bases, with 13 bases of the junction left unmatched. CDR3 region: CASSPAGAGVGNEQFF. The CDR3 DNA reads TGTGCCAGCAGTCCCGCGGGAGCGGGAGTTGGTAATGAGCAGTTCTTC.

This clonotype was seen a few times. The genes are TRBV19 and TRBJ1-3; D is unclear. The V gene's germline CDR1 is LNHDA and CDR2 SQIVND (reference sequence). The length of the CDR3 is 14 residues. Trimming took off 5 bases at V and 4 bases at J, with 12 bases between the two ends. DNA for the CDR3: TGTGCCAGTAGTGCCCCGGTGATCGGAAACACCATATATTTT. This translates into CASSAPVIGNTIYF.

This clonotype was seen many times. The rearrangement joins TRBV7-8 to TRBJ2-5, with TRBD2 matching over 9 bases. Trimming cost V 1 base and J 3 bases; bases outside gene matches: 3. In germline, CDR1 is SGHVS, CDR2 FQNEAQ. The length of the CDR3 is 15 residues. In nucleotides, the CDR3 is TGTGCCAGCAGCTTAGTACCTAGCGGGGAAGAGACCCAGTACTTC. Protein: CASSLVPSGEETQYF.

At least ten counts were recorded for this clonotype. The V call is TRBV2, the J call TRBJ2-2; 7 bases map to TRBD2. Losses at the gene ends were 7 bases for V and 5 bases for J; bases not matched to a gene: 10. In germline, CDR1 is SNHLY, CDR2 FYNNEI. The CDR3 runs to 15 residues. The CDR3 nucleotides are TGTGCCAGCAACCCCGCGGGAGAGTTAACCGGGGAGCTGTTTTTT. Translating it yields CASNPAGELTGELFF.

This clonotype was found many times. The CDR3 reads CASSSPRAGELFF. CDR3 DNA: TGTGCCAGCAGCTCCCCCAGGGCAGGGGAGCTGTTTTTT. V and J are TRBV7-9 and TRBJ2-2, with a possible D match to TRBD1 (5 bases). V shed 4 bases and J shed 8 bases, with 11 bases lying between them. The CDR3 length is 13 residues. The germline gives CDR1 SEHNR, CDR2 FQNEAQ (reference sequence).

This clonotype was detected a few times. This chain uses TRBV7-9 with TRBJ2-4, with a weak D call TRBD2 (5 bases). This CDR3 is built from 15 residues. V lost 5 bases and J lost 0, with 11 bases in between. Germline CDR1 and CDR2: SEHNR and FQNEAQ (reference sequence). Here the CDR3 reads CASSPLGIAKNIQYF. CDR3 nucleotides: TGTGCCAGCAGCCCTCTCGGGATAGCCAAAAACATTCAGTACTTC.

Many counts were recorded for this clonotype. This sequence joins TRBV7-9 and TRBJ2-2; no clear D gene. Germline CDR1 reads SEHNR; CDR2 reads FQNEAQ (reference sequence). V was cut by 5 bases and J by 0 bases, with 13 bases left in between. The CDR3 covers 16 residues. CDR3: CASSVRPSTNTGELFF. CDR3 DNA: TGTGCCAGCAGCGTTCGGCCCTCTACGAACACCGGGGAGCTGTTTTTT.

This clonotype came up many times. The gene calls are TRBV7-8 and TRBJ2-6, with no clear D. From germline, CDR1 is SGHVS and CDR2 FQNEAQ. The CDR3 consists of 16 residues. Between the trimmed V and J ends, which lost 0 bases and 0 bases, there was a span of 6 bases. The CDR3 spells CASSLASLSGANVLTF. CDR3 bases: TGTGCCAGCAGCTTAGCGTCCCTCTCTGGGGCCAACGTCCTGACTTTC.

This clonotype has more than one count but fewer than ten. The gene calls are TRBV5-1 and TRBJ2-3; D is perhaps TRBD2 (5 bases). CDR1 SGHRS and CDR2 YFSETQ come from the germline V gene. V was pared by 4 bases and J by 0 bases, with 9 bases between. CDR3 length equals 14 residues. CDR3 nucleotide sequence: TGCGCCAGCAGCCCGGGGAAAAGCACAGATACGCAGTATTTT. It encodes CASSPGKSTDTQYF.

In this sample, this clonotype turned up a few times. The chain employs TRBV28 and TRBJ2-2; a possible D gene is TRBD2 (7 bases). Trimming removed 0 bases from V and 5 bases from J, with 16 bases in between. The CDR3 has 17 residues. In germline, CDR1 is MDHEN, CDR2 SYDVKM. The CDR3 spells CASSLWVKRGGTGELFF. The CDR3 DNA sequence: TGTGCCAGCAGTTTATGGGTGAAAAGGGGGGGTACCGGGGAGCTGTTTTTT.

This clonotype was counted many times. The V call is TRBV19, the J call TRBJ1-1; D is perhaps TRBD1 (5 bases). Trimming shortened V by 5 bases and J by 5 bases, and 15 bases separated the two germline ends. The CDR3 has 14 amino acids. Germline-derived CDR1 and CDR2 are LNHDA and SQIVND (reference sequence). The CDR3 is CASSYAGGRTEAFF. CDR3 nucleotides: TGTGCCAGTAGTTACGCGGGGGGAAGGACTGAAGCTTTCTTT.

This clonotype has ten or more counts. CDR3 coding DNA: TGTGCCAGCAGTGAGGGAGGCCCCAATCAGCCCCAGCATTTT. Translating it yields CASSEGGPNQPQHF. The chain employs TRBV6-1 and TRBJ1-5, with no clear D. V was clipped by 3 bases and J by 3 bases, with 9 bases between them. Germline V gives CDR1 MNHNS, CDR2 SASEGT. The CDR3 sequence is 14 residues long.